This entry lists 26 T cell receptor beta chains sequenced from one sample in a study of blood T cells in healthy people across ages. A second roughly 6 to 12 cycle PCR used barcoded and J-beta primers. TCRdb called the 5' RACE reads again in MiXCR, with one record for every CDR3 protein. The sample includes fewer than 900,000 distinct CDR3 sequences, 43% seen only once; the top ten take less than 25%. Sequenced: blood. These receptors originate from a woman aged 55-70 years in good health.

A few counts support this clonotype. The gene calls are TRBV20-1 and TRBJ2-5; TRBD1 or TRBD2 may be the D gene (5 bases each). V dropped 5 bases and J dropped 3 bases, with 10 bases sitting between them. The germline CDR1 and CDR2 sequences are DFQATT and SNEGSKA (reference sequence). This CDR3 is 12 amino acids long. This CDR3 is CSAPRGEETQYF. CDR3 bases: TGCAGTGCTCCTCGGGGCGAAGAGACCCAGTACTTC.

This rearrangement joins TRBV6-2 or TRBV6-3 to TRBJ2-3, with 15 bases fitting TRBD2. The CDR3 covers 15 residues. CDR1 is MNHEY, CDR2 SVGEGT, per germline. Trimming cost V 6 bases and J 9 bases; bases outside gene matches: 7. In nucleotides, the CDR3 is TGTGCCAGCAGCCTGGGACTAGCGGGGGGCGCAACGCAGTATTTT. The encoded protein is CASSLGLAGGATQYF.

Details on this clonotype: At one end, the junction sequence differs from germline, possibly due to a read error. The chain joins TRBV12-3 or TRBV12-4 to TRBJ2-3, with D perhaps matching TRBD2 (6 bases). The length of the CDR3 is 15 residues. The CDR3, as DNA: TGTGCCGGCAGTCGGGACCCCCGGGGGACAGATACGCAGTATTTT. Protein sequence: CAGSRDPRGTDTQYF.

This clonotype appeared a few times. V gene TRBV18 combines with J gene TRBJ2-7; D might be TRBD1 (5 bases). Germline V gene data show CDR1 as KGHSH and CDR2 as LQKENI. The CDR3 is 13 amino acids. V was pared by 3 bases and J by 5 bases, with 11 bases between. The CDR3 coding sequence is TGTGCCAGCTCACCCCGGACACCGGACGAGCAGTACTTC. Translating gives CASSPRTPDEQYF.

The CDR3 nucleotides are TGTGCCAGCAGCTACGGGGTGGAGAACGAGCAGTACTTC. It codes for CASSYGVENEQYF. The chain is built from TRBV7-9 and TRBJ2-7; D perhaps matches TRBD2 (5 bases). The CDR3 is made up of 13 amino acids. Trimming pared 4 bases from V and 5 bases from J, leaving 12 bases between. Germline CDR1 SEHNR, CDR2 FQNEAQ (reference sequence).

This chain uses TRBV28 with TRBJ2-7; TRBD2 matches at 11 bases. Germline trimming cut 4 bases from V and 0 bases from J; bases unmatched to any gene: 11. CDR1 MDHEN and CDR2 SYDVKM come from the germline V gene. The CDR3 covers 18 residues. CDR3 region: CASSSEHVGTSGSYEQYF. The CDR3 coding sequence is TGTGCCAGCAGTTCGGAACACGTCGGGACTAGCGGCTCCTACGAGCAGTACTTC.

In this sample, this clonotype turned up a few times. The chain joins TRBV11-2 to TRBJ1-1; D possibly corresponds to TRBD1 (5 bases). V lost 3 bases, J lost 1 base, and 15 bases lay in between. In germline, CDR1 is SGHAT, CDR2 FQNNGV. The CDR3 length is 16 residues. CDR3 sequence reads: CASSLFMGRGNTEAFF. In DNA, the CDR3 is TGTGCCAGCAGCTTGTTTATGGGACGTGGGAACACTGAAGCTTTCTTT.

The rearrangement joins TRBV7-2 to TRBJ1-5, with D possibly TRBD1 on 5 matching bases. CDR1 and CDR2 from the germline V gene are SGHTA and FQGNSA. With 6 bases removed from V and 1 base from J, the gap between germline ends came to 13 bases. The CDR3 spans 15 residues. Written as DNA, the CDR3 is TGTGCCAGCAGTCCGACAGCGATAAGCAATCAGCCCCAGCATTTT. It codes for CASSPTAISNQPQHF.

In the case of this clonotype: One end of the junction fails to match germline, which may point to a read error. The J gene is TRBJ2-7, the V gene TRBV5-1, with 7 bases matching TRBD2. This CDR3 comprises 14 residues. Germline V lookup: CDR1 SGHRS, CDR2 YFSETQ. CDR3 bases: TGCGTCAGCAGCTTGGAGCTAGCGGCGGACGAGCAGTACTTC. Protein product: CVSSLELAADEQYF.

This clonotype was detected only a few times. The chain carries TRBV29-1 and TRBJ1-2; possible D gene TRBD1, 5 bases. V dropped 2 bases and J dropped 8 bases, with 18 bases sitting between them. CDR1 and CDR2 from the germline V gene are SQVTM and ANQGSEA. The CDR3 runs 14 residues. The CDR3 sequence: CSVEPSYRGGGYTF. DNA of the CDR3: TGCAGCGTTGAACCGTCTTATCGGGGGGGAGGCTACACCTTC.

This clonotype was observed many times. V gene TRBV5-1 combines with J gene TRBJ2-4; 9 bases are shared with TRBD2. Germline V gene sequence: CDR1 SGHRS, CDR2 YFSETQ. The CDR3 is 15 residues long. V dropped 4 bases and J dropped 0; count of bases not matched to a gene: 2. The CDR3 sequence is CASSKLAGAKNIQYF. In DNA form, the CDR3 reads TGCGCCAGCAGCAAACTAGCGGGAGCCAAAAACATTCAGTACTTC.

The chain combines TRBV20-1 with TRBJ2-7; possibly TRBD2 for D (8 bases). The V and J ends lost 5 bases and 3 bases respectively, with 23 bases between them. Germline CDR1 and CDR2: DFQATT and SNEGSKA (reference sequence). The CDR3 spans 16 residues. CDR3 region: CSALSPLGGDSYEQYF. The CDR3 region has the DNA TGCAGTGCTCTCTCTCCCCTCGGGGGGGACAGCTACGAGCAGTACTTC.

V gene TRBV10-3 combines with J gene TRBJ2-2; TRBD1 aligns across 7 bases. In germline, CDR1 is ENHRY, CDR2 SYGVKD. The CDR3 is made up of 15 amino acids. V shed 10 bases and J 2 bases; nucleotides not matched to a gene: 10. The CDR3 region has the DNA TGTGCCAGCAAAGACGGGACAGTTAACACCGGGGAGCTGTTTTTT. This sequence encodes CASKDGTVNTGELFF.

This clonotype showed up just a few times. This CDR3 reads CASSQERIGVGRIGETQYF. The CDR3 nucleotides are TGTGCCAGCAGCCAAGAAAGGATCGGGGTAGGACGAATCGGAGAGACCCAGTACTTC. The V and J genes are TRBV3-1 and TRBJ2-7; perhaps TRBD2 as D (5 bases). The J call may be mistaken, given a closer DNA end match to TRBJ2-5. CDR3 length equals 19 residues. Looked up from germline, CDR1 is LGHDT and CDR2 is YNNKEL (reference sequence).

The CDR3 protein is CSVVGFEAFF. CDR3 coding DNA: TGCAGCGTTGTGGGGTTTGAAGCTTTCTTT. This sequence joins TRBV29-1 and TRBJ1-1, with D hard to call. The germline V gene has CDR1 SQVTM and CDR2 ANQGSEA. Trimming pared 4 bases from V and 7 bases from J, leaving 7 bases between. The CDR3 extends over 10 amino acids.

The rearrangement links TRBV4-1 to TRBJ1-2; 12 bases agree with TRBD1. This CDR3 is 18 amino acids long. V gave up 0 bases and J gave up 2 bases; unmatched junction bases: 7. CDR1 MGHRA and CDR2 YSYEKL come from the germline V gene. CDR3 sequence reads: CASSQEGDRGPLNYGYTF. In DNA, the CDR3 is TGCGCCAGCAGCCAAGAGGGGGACAGGGGGCCTTTGAACTATGGCTACACCTTC.

The rearrangement links TRBV20-1 to TRBJ2-5; D remains ambiguous. The germline CDR1 and CDR2 sequences are DFQATT and SNEGSKA (reference sequence). The CDR3 has 13 amino acids. The V gene lost 0 bases and the J gene lost 1 base, with 6 bases spanning the gap. The CDR3 protein is CSARDRAQETQYF. CDR3 sequence (DNA): TGCAGTGCTAGAGATCGGGCCCAAGAGACCCAGTACTTC.

This clonotype has more than one count but fewer than ten. The V and J genes are TRBV7-3 and TRBJ2-5, with TRBD2 identical over 12 bases. Trimming at V came to 4 bases and at J to 5 bases, leaving 5 bases not matched to a gene. The CDR3 covers 15 residues. The germline V gene has CDR1 SGHTA and CDR2 FQGTGA. The CDR3 sequence: CASSSTSGSLETQYF. In DNA form, the CDR3 reads TGTGCCAGCAGCTCGACTAGCGGGAGCCTGGAGACCCAGTACTTC.

Comments on this clonotype: A junction boundary mismatches the germline segment, possibly from a read error. The chain combines TRBV5-5 with TRBJ1-5; D unresolved. Germline CDR1 is SGHKS and CDR2 is YYEKEE (reference sequence). This CDR3 region has 16 residues. The CDR3 loop is CASSLMAQTLNQPRHF. CDR3 coding DNA: TGTGCCAGCAGCCTAATGGCCCAGACCCTCAATCAGCCCCGGCATTTT.

A note on this clonotype: Sequence at one end of the junction differs from germline and may be a read error. The chain links TRBV6-5 to TRBJ2-3; D is unclear. The V gene's germline CDR1 is MNHEY and CDR2 SVGAGI. This CDR3 spans 14 amino acids. This CDR3 reads CASGYQRSTDTQYF. For the CDR3, the DNA is TGTGCCAGCGGTTACCAGAGAAGCACAGATACGCAGTATTTT.

This clonotype turned up a few times. The rearrangement links TRBV12-3 or TRBV12-4 to TRBJ1-2; unclear D gene. This CDR3 has 14 amino acids. With 1 base removed from V and 5 bases from J, the gap between germline ends came to 11 bases. The CDR3 loop reads CASSLVPQRYGYTF. CDR3 sequence (DNA): TGTGCCAGCAGTTTAGTACCCCAACGTTATGGCTACACCTTC.

This clonotype was detected only a few times. This sequence joins TRBV9 and TRBJ2-1; either TRBD1 or TRBD2 may supply D (5 bases each). The CDR3 contains 15 residues. CDR1 is SGDLS and CDR2 is YYNGEE in the germline V gene. V shed 3 bases and J shed 5 bases, with 15 bases lying between them. The chain's CDR3 is CASSGRDVRDNEQFF. CDR3 nucleotides: TGTGCCAGCAGCGGCCGGGACGTCCGGGACAATGAGCAGTTCTTC.

This clonotype was observed a handful of times. This rearrangement joins TRBV18 to TRBJ1-6; no clear D. This CDR3 has 15 amino acids. CDR1 and CDR2 from the germline V gene are KGHSH and LQKENI. V gave up 0 bases and J gave up 1 base, with 4 bases separating them. This CDR3 is CASSPPGSYNSPLHF. The CDR3 DNA is TGTGCCAGCTCACCACCAGGATCCTATAATTCACCCCTCCACTTT.

This clonotype was counted between two and nine times. This sequence joins TRBV29-1 and TRBJ2-5; D is unresolved. Looked up from germline, CDR1 is SQVTM and CDR2 is ANQGSEA. The CDR3 spans 11 residues. The V and J ends lost 6 bases and 11 bases respectively, with 16 bases between them. DNA of the CDR3: TGCAGCGTCGCCCCGGTGGATGAGCAGTACTTC. Translation: CSVAPVDEQYF.

The chain combines TRBV21-1 with TRBJ2-4; the table's D call TRBD2 went unverified against the DNA. TRBV21-1 is a pseudogene segment. The CDR3 extends over 18 amino acids. This chain's CDR3 is CASSTQCSGSLFVDIQYF. In DNA form, the CDR3 reads TGTGCCAGCAGCACCCAGTGTAGCGGGAGTTTATTCGTCGACATTCAGTACTTC.

J is TRBJ1-1 and V is TRBV20-1; D is possibly TRBD1 (6 bases). This CDR3 contains 13 residues. V was pared by 6 bases and J by 4 bases, with 15 bases between. The germline CDR1 and CDR2 sequences are DFQATT and SNEGSKA (reference sequence). CDR3 bases: TGCAGTGCCGGACAGTCAGCATTCACTGAAGCTTTCTTT. Protein sequence: CSAGQSAFTEAFF.